This T cell receptor (beta chain) was obtained from a study of blood T cell repertoires in COVID-19 (dated by TCRdb to 2020 to 2022). As for the study more broadly: Samples covering the acute and convalescent phases of COVID-19 were provided by collaborators in the United States, Italy and Spain. The material from the prospective study consisted of cDNA or gDNA derived from T cells, B-cell-depleted T cells, or PBMCs. Deeply sampled blood TCRbeta repertoires from subjects exposed to, actively infected with, or recovered from COVID-19 were included in the dataset. A freely available public database, intended as a resource for researchers studying the immune response to SARS-CoV-2, is where the repertoires were released. Samples were obtained from the ongoing ImmuneRACE study (first 160 participants) and from some 1,200 subjects provided by 6 global collaborators. The sample metadata nearly always contained a de-identified subject ID, COVID-19 status, age in years and sex. Where available, HLA class I and class II types were taken from metadata supplied by the sample provider and were not determined by assay-based typing.

The junction shows trimming of 2 bases on V and 0 bases on J, and the gene matches do not reach 7 bases of it. CDR1 and CDR2, per the germline V gene (reference sequence), are SEHNR and FQNEAQ. The CDR3 runs 17 residues from the cysteine to the phenylalanine. Only CDR3 DNA is held: 51 bases, read in frame from base 1. Collaborating institutions collected whole blood in K2EDTA tubes following their own protocols. For TCRbeta analysis, collaborators shipped samples in one of three forms: frozen whole blood, isolated PBMCs, or DNA extracted from either of those sample types. About this clone itself: It has no known antigen specificity. Base qualities are not provided; no much larger clone lies one nucleotide away.

TCRbeta CDR3 regions were amplified from genomic DNA using the immunoSEQ Assay, a bias-controlled multiplex PCR. As for the original processing: The number of nucleated cells in each sample was estimated from the amplification of reference gene primers within the assay. To quantify the absolute abundance of each unique TCRbeta CDR3 rearrangement, sequence reads were collapsed and filtered. For each sample, productive Simpson clonality was calculated as the square root of Simpson's diversity index over productive rearrangements. Sourced from immuneACCESS, this table was stored by TCRdb with only in-frame sequences that have V and J called. A share of the clones is absent; for the studies checked, an unresolved V gene accounts for under half, and the remainder has no known explanation. Clone size and the V and J calls come from that table; the DNA yielded D and trimming. Counted in this sample were some 65,000 clones; around 80% of them appeared once. Roughly 6% of the sample is in the top ten clones.

What the work shows at the level of the full study, not this receptor alone: Clinical and demographic metadata were provided uncurated, with the amount varying by source and participant.

Sequenced: peripheral blood. The chain couples TRBV7-9 to TRBJ2-1; 7 junctional bases match TRBD1. The TCR originated in an older woman with acute or convalescent COVID-19. The nucleotide sequence reads as follows: TGTGCCAGCAGCTTAAGACAGGGTTTCTACTCCTACAATGAGCAGTTCTTC. The resulting protein is CASSLRQGFYSYNEQFF.